The 18 T cell receptor beta chains below all came from one sample that was sequenced in a study of shared clonotypes between healthy human individuals. Produced via immunoSEQ multiplex PCR; TCRdb's table is partial and in-frame only. The sample lists about 2.4 million clones; just over 90% were seen once. The sample taken for sequencing was naive CD4+ T cells sorted from blood. Subset of the sample: CD45RA+ positively selected. These receptors were collected from a man between 18 and 35 years old in good health.

The chain links TRBV11-2 to TRBJ2-7; D not certain. V gave up 0 bases and J gave up 3 bases, with 9 bases separating them. Per germline, CDR1 SGHAT and CDR2 FQNNGV. The CDR3 loop spans 14 amino acids. Here the CDR3 reads CASSLEGLHYEQYF. The CDR3 DNA sequence: TGTGCCAGCAGCTTAGAGGGCTTGCACTACGAGCAGTACTTC.

As regards this clone: The same CDR3 arises from other DNA sequences in this sample as well. The chain couples TRBV6-5 to TRBJ2-7; D not certain. The CDR3 sequence is 13 residues long. Germline V gene lookup returns CDR1 MNHEY and CDR2 SVGAGI. The germline V and J ends were trimmed by 4 bases and 4 bases, with 11 bases remaining between them. The CDR3 region is CASSSGPKYEQYF. DNA of the CDR3: TGTGCCAGCAGTTCCGGCCCTAAATACGAGCAGTACTTC.

This clone occurred once. Mismatch with germline at one junction end may stem from a read error. The chain employs TRBV7-7 and TRBJ2-3; a weak D match, TRBD2 (5 bases). The CDR3 is made up of 13 amino acids. The germline V gene encodes CDR1 SSHAT and CDR2 FNYEAQ (reference sequence). The CDR3 loop is CASSLGSGGTQYF. The CDR3 DNA sequence: TGTGCTAGCAGCTTAGGCAGCGGCGGTACGCAGTATTTT.

The chain employs TRBV29-1 and TRBJ2-3, with D tentatively TRBD2 (6 bases). This CDR3 region has 13 residues. CDR1 and CDR2 from the germline V gene are SQVTM and ANQGSEA. With 3 bases removed from V and 4 bases from J, the gap between germline ends came to 11 bases. The CDR3 protein is CSVEASAPDTQYF. CDR3 DNA: TGCAGCGTTGAGGCTAGCGCCCCAGATACGCAGTATTTT.

The V and J genes are TRBV29-1 and TRBJ2-3; D may be TRBD1 (6 bases). The CDR3 consists of 13 residues. Trimming removed 5 bases at V and 2 bases at J, with 11 bases between. Germline V gene sequence: CDR1 SQVTM, CDR2 ANQGSEA. DNA for the CDR3: TGCAGCGTTTCACAGGGATACACAGATACGCAGTATTTT. Its translation is CSVSQGYTDTQYF.

The V call is TRBV5-8, the J call TRBJ2-2, with 8 bases fitting TRBD2. Germline V lookup: CDR1 SGHTS, CDR2 YDEGEE. The J segment lost 2 bases and the V segment lost 4 bases, leaving 4 bases of the junction unmatched. The CDR3 consists of 15 residues. CDR3 sequence: CASSAGTRNTGELFF. CDR3 sequence (DNA): TGTGCCAGCAGCGCAGGGACTAGAAACACCGGGGAGCTGTTTTTT.

This clone was observed a single time. This chain connects TRBV18 to TRBJ2-3; TRBD2 is a possible D gene (5 bases). The CDR3 length is 15 residues. The V and J ends lost 2 bases and 4 bases respectively, with 13 bases between them. Germline V CDR1 and CDR2: KGHSH, LQKENI. CDR3 residues: CASSPGREYPDTQYF. CDR3 DNA: TGTGCCAGCTCACCAGGACGGGAATATCCAGATACGCAGTATTTT.

With respect to this clone: This CDR3 is also generated by other DNA sequences in the sample. This chain uses TRBV6-6 with TRBJ1-5; 9 bases align to TRBD1. Germline V gene data show CDR1 as MNHNY and CDR2 as SVGAGI (reference sequence). The CDR3 loop spans 15 amino acids. The V and J ends lost 4 bases and 1 base, in that order; junction bases with no gene match: 2. Here the CDR3 DNA reads TGTGCCAGCAGTTCGGGACAGGGAAGCAATCAGCCCCAGCATTTT. Protein: CASSSGQGSNQPQHF.

This sequence joins TRBV7-2 and TRBJ1-2; TRBD1 matches at 7 bases. The CDR3 sequence is 15 residues long. With 6 bases clipped from V and 4 bases from J, the junction kept 11 bases outside the gene matches. Germline CDR1 SGHTA, CDR2 FQGNSA. CDR3 DNA: TGTGCCAGCAGGGCCGACAGGGACCCCCTCTATGGCTACACCTTC. Translated: CASRADRDPLYGYTF.

This clone has a single count. Other DNA sequences within the sample encode an identical CDR3. The CDR3: CASSWGTSESTDTQYF. In DNA, the CDR3 is TGCGCCAGCAGCTGGGGGACTAGCGAGTCCACAGATACGCAGTATTTT. The rearrangement links TRBV5-1 to TRBJ2-3; 10 bases align to TRBD2. This CDR3 region has 16 residues. Germline-derived CDR1 and CDR2 are SGHRS and YFSETQ. V lost 3 bases and J lost 2; bases outside the gene matches: 6.

Concerning this clone itself: Different DNA sequences within this sample yield the same CDR3. This chain links TRBV5-1 with TRBJ2-5, with D perhaps TRBD2 (7 bases). Trimming left V 3 bases short and J 5 bases short, with 14 bases between. CDR1 SGHRS and CDR2 YFSETQ come from the germline V gene. This CDR3 spans 14 amino acids. The CDR3, as DNA: TGCGCCAGCAGCTCGGGGGGCCTGGGTGAGACCCAGTACTTC. This codes for CASSSGGLGETQYF.

Notes on this clone: One junction end does not reproduce the germline sequence, and a read error may be involved. The CDR3 DNA reads TGTGCCAGCATCTTGACTGGGGTCAACGAGCAGTACTTC. Encoded protein: CASILTGVNEQYF. The rearrangement links TRBV5-8 to TRBJ2-7; D gene ambiguous. The CDR3 contains 13 residues. Germline V lookup: CDR1 SGHTS, CDR2 YDEGEE.

V usage is TRBV2 and J usage is TRBJ1-5; a weak D match, TRBD1 (6 bases). V lost 6 bases to trimming and J lost 6 bases, with 15 bases between them. Germline V gives CDR1 SNHLY, CDR2 FYNNEI. The CDR3 length is 14 residues. The CDR3 here is CASSSTGFSQPQHF. The CDR3 DNA reads TGTGCCAGCAGCTCAACAGGGTTCTCTCAGCCCCAGCATTTT.

The rearrangement links TRBV7-3 to TRBJ2-1; 7 bases map to TRBD2. Unmatched junction bases numbered 6, after V lost 5 bases and J lost 2 bases. Germline values: CDR1 SGHTA, CDR2 FQGTGA. This CDR3 contains 15 residues. The CDR3 protein is CASSPQGGAYNEQFF. In nucleotides, the CDR3 is TGTGCCAGCAGCCCCCAGGGAGGGGCCTACAATGAGCAGTTCTTC.

CDR3 coding DNA: TGTGCCAGCAGCCCAGAGGGCCCCACTTCGTCCCAAGAGACCCAGTACTTC. Translation gives CASSPEGPTSSQETQYF. This sequence joins TRBV7-9 and TRBJ2-5; tentative D call: TRBD2 (5 bases). The germline V gene has CDR1 SEHNR and CDR2 FQNEAQ (reference sequence). The CDR3 sequence is 17 residues long. Trimming stripped 5 bases from V and 1 base from J, with 20 bases between.

The chain combines TRBV5-1 with TRBJ2-2; weak D call: TRBD1 (6 bases). The germline V gene has CDR1 SGHRS and CDR2 YFSETQ. CDR3 length: 14 residues. V lost 4 bases, J lost 7 bases, and 14 bases lay in between. CDR3 in DNA: TGCGCCAGCAGCGTTACAGGGTCTGGCGGGGAGCTGTTTTTT. Translating it yields CASSVTGSGGELFF. The whole variable domain, remainder taken from reference TRBV5-1 and TRBJ2-2, is KAGVTQTPRYLIKTRGQQVTLSCSPISGHRSVSWYQQTPGQGLQFLFEYFSETQRNKGNFPGRFSGRQFSNSRSEMNVSTLELGDSALYLCASSVTGSGGELFFGEGSRLTVL.

Of note for this clone: Additional DNA sequences in this sample encode the identical CDR3. The rearrangement joins TRBV5-1 to TRBJ1-4; unclear D gene. The V gene's germline CDR1 is SGHRS and CDR2 YFSETQ. With 0 bases removed from V and 0 bases from J, the gap between germline ends came to 6 bases. The CDR3 length is 15 residues. CDR3 nucleotides: TGCGCCAGCAGCTTGGAAGCGGCAACTAATGAAAAACTGTTTTTT. It yields the protein CASSLEAATNEKLFF.

J is TRBJ1-3 and V is TRBV7-2; 7 bases are a match to TRBD1. CDR1 is SGHTA and CDR2 is FQGNSA in the germline V gene. V shed 4 bases and J 2 bases; nucleotides not matched to a gene: 8. The CDR3 has 16 residues. This chain's CDR3 is CASSSGQVVAGNTIYF. The DNA for the CDR3 is TGTGCCAGCAGCTCTGGACAGGTTGTGGCTGGAAACACCATATATTTT. Complete variable domain (other parts from reference TRBV7-2 and TRBJ1-3): GAGVSQSPSNKVTEKGKDVELRCDPISGHTALYWYRQSLGQGLEFLIYFQGNSAPDKSGLPSDRFSAERTGGSVSTLTIQRTQQEDSAVYLCASSSGQVVAGNTIYFGEGSWLTVV.